This T cell receptor beta chain was documented in a study of OX40 agonist ivuxolimab in advanced cancers. Across the whole study: Dose-escalation patients had hepatocellular carcinoma, melanoma, renal cell or head and neck cancer. Having had anti-PD-1, anti-PD-L1 or anti-CTLA-4 therapy before was allowed, and roughly 39% had some. A mean age of approximately 64 years, range about 20 to 79, was recorded, and under 85% were male.

In this sample, this clone turned up once. Its cognate antigen is unknown. This CDR3 is built from 15 residues. V was pared by 6 bases and J by 4 bases, with 18 bases between. Germline V CDR1 and CDR2: LNHDA, SQIVND (reference sequence). Clones were sequenced by immunoSEQ multiplex PCR, and TCRdb holds only the in-frame ones, with some missing. The sample yields about 50,000 clones, about 81% seen once. Whole-study results and caveats: Among T cells, CD8+ cells averaged more expanded clones than CD4+ cells.

The receptor was isolated from an adult with an advanced solid tumor such as melanoma, head and neck, liver or kidney cancer. Material: CD4+ or CD8+ T cells sorted from blood, obtained in a trial of the OX40 agonist ivuxolimab. The chain combines TRBV19 with TRBJ1-1; D call uncertain. In DNA, the CDR3 is TGTGCCAGTAGCCTAACGAGTGGTGGCCTCACTGAAGCTTTCTTT. As protein: CASSLTSGGLTEAFF.